This T cell receptor (beta chain) derives from a study of shared clonotypes between healthy human individuals. CDR3 length: 15 amino acids. Per germline, CDR1 SGHVS and CDR2 FQNEAQ. Between the trimmed V and J ends, which lost 1 base and 0 bases, there was a span of 9 bases. TCRdb's copy holds only in-frame clones and misses some; the assay was immunoSEQ multiplex PCR. The data contain 2.3 million or so clones, approximately 93% of them singletons. Both subsets, CD45RA+ naive and CD45RA-negative memory, were split from the CD4+ cells. The sequencing input was naive CD4+ T cells from PBMCs. The subset is: CD45RA+ positively selected. The TCR was taken from a man aged 18 to 29 in good health. Some clones in this sample may be carry-over from other donors' samples. This chain uses TRBV7-8 with TRBJ1-1, with no clear D. The CDR3 region has the DNA TGTGCCAGCAGCTTAGGGCTCTCCATGAACACTGAAGCTTTCTTT. Residues: CASSLGLSMNTEAFF.